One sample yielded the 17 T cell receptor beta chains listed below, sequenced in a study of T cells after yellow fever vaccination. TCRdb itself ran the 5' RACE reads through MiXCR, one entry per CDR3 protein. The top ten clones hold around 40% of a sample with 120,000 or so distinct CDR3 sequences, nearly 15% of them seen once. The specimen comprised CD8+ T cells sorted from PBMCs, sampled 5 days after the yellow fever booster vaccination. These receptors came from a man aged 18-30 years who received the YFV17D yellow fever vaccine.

The CDR3 DNA sequence: TGTGCCAGCAGTTTACGTAGCGACGAGACCCAGTACTTC. Its translation: CASSLRSDETQYF. This chain joins TRBV27 and TRBJ2-5; D is possibly TRBD2 (5 bases). This CDR3 region has 13 residues. V lost 2 bases and J 5 bases, leaving 9 bases between the germline ends. CDR1 and CDR2 from the germline V gene are MNHEY and SMNVEV (reference sequence).

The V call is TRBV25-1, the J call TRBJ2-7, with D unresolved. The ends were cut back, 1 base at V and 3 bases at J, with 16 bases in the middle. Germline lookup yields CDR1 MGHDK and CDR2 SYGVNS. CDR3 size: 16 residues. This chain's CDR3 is CASSEFGWEKDYEQYF. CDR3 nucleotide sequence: TGTGCCAGCAGTGAATTTGGGTGGGAAAAGGACTACGAGCAGTACTTC.

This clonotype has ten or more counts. The CDR3 DNA is TGTGCCACCAGTGATCCCGGGACAGGGTTGTTGGAGACCCAGTACTTC. It codes for CATSDPGTGLLETQYF. The chain has TRBV24-1 and TRBJ2-5; 9 bases are shared with TRBD1. This CDR3 comprises 16 residues. The J segment lost 5 bases and the V segment lost 3 bases, leaving 9 bases of the junction unmatched. CDR1 and CDR2 from the germline V gene are KGHDR and SFDVKD.

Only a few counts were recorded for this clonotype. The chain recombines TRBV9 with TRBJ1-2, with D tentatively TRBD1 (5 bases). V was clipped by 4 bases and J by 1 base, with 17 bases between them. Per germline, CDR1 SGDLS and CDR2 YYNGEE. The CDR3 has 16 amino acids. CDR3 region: CASSSGTDHYNYGYTF. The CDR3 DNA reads TGTGCCAGCAGCTCTGGGACGGACCATTATAACTATGGCTACACCTTC.

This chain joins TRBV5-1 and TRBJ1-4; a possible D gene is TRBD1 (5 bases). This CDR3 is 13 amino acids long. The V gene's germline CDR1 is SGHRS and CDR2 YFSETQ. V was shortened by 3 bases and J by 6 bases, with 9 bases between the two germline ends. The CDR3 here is CASSYGTDEKLFF. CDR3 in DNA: TGCGCCAGCAGCTACGGGACGGATGAAAAACTGTTTTTT.

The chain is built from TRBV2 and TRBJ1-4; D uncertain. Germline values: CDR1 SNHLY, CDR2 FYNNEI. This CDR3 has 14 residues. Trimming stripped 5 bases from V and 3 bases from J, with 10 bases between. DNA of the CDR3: TGTGCCAGCAGTCCGGCCGGGGCTAATGAAAAACTGTTTTTT. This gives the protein CASSPAGANEKLFF.

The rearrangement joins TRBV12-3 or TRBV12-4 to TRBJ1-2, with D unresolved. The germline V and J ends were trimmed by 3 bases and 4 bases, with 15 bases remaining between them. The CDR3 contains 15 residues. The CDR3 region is CASSFGPGVSYGYTF. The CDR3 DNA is TGTGCCAGCAGTTTCGGACCGGGAGTCAGCTATGGCTACACCTTC.

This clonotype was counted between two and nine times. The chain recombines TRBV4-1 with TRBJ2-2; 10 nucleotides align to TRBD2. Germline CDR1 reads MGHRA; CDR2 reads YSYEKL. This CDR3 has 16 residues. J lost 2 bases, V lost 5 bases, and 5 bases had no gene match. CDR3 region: CASSSPSGGNTGELFF. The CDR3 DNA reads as TGCGCCAGCAGCTCGCCTAGCGGGGGTAACACCGGGGAGCTGTTTTTT.

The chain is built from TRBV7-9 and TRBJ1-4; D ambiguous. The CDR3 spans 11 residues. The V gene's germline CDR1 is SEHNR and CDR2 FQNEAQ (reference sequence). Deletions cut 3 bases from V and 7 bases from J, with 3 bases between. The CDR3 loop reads CASSFREKLFF. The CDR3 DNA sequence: TGTGCCAGCAGCTTTCGTGAAAAACTGTTTTTT. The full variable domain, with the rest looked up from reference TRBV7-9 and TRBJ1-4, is DTGVSQNPRHKITKRGQNVTFRCDPISEHNRLYWYRQTLGQGPEFLTYFQNEAQLEKSRLLSDRFSAERPKGSFSTLEIQRTEQGDSAMYLCASSFREKLFFGSGTQLSVL.

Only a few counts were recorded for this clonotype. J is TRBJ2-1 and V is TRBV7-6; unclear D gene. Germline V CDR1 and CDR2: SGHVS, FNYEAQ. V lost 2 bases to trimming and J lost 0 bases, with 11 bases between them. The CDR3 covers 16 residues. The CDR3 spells CASSLSLQSSYNEQFF. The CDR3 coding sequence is TGTGCCAGCAGCTTATCACTTCAGAGCTCCTACAATGAGCAGTTCTTC. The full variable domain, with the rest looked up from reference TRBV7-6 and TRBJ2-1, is GAGVSQSPRYKVTKRGQDVALRCDPISGHVSLYWYRQALGQGPEFLTYFNYEAQQDKSGLPNDRFSAERPEGSISTLTIQRTEQRDSAMYRCASSLSLQSSYNEQFFGPGTRLTVL.

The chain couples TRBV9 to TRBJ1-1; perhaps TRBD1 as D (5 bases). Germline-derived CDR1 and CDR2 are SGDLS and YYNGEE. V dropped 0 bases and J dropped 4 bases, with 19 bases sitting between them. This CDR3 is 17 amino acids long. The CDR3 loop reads CASSVDAVSGFGTEAFF. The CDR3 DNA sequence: TGTGCCAGCAGCGTAGACGCGGTATCAGGGTTCGGCACTGAAGCTTTCTTT.

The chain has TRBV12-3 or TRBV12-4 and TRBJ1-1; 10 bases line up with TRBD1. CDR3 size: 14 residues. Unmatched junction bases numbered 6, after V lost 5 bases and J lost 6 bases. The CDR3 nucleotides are TGTGCCAGCAGTCCCCGGACAGGGGGTGCTGAAGCTTTCTTT. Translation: CASSPRTGGAEAFF.

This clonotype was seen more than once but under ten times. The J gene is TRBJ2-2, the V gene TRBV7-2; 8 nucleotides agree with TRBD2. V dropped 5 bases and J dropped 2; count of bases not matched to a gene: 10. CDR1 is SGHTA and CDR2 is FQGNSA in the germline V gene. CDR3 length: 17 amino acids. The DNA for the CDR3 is TGTGCCAGCAGCCCCAGGGTAGCGGGGTCCAACACCGGGGAGCTGTTTTTT. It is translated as CASSPRVAGSNTGELFF. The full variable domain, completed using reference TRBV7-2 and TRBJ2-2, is GAGVSQSPSNKVTEKGKDVELRCDPISGHTALYWYRQSLGQGLEFLIYFQGNSAPDKSGLPSDRFSAERTGGSVSTLTIQRTQQEDSAVYLCASSPRVAGSNTGELFFGEGSRLTVL.

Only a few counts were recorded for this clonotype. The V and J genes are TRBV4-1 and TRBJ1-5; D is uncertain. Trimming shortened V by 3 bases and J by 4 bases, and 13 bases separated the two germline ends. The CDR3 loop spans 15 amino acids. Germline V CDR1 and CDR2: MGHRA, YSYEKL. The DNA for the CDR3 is TGCGCCAGCAGCCAGCTAGTGGGTTATAATCAGCCCCAGCATTTT. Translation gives CASSQLVGYNQPQHF.

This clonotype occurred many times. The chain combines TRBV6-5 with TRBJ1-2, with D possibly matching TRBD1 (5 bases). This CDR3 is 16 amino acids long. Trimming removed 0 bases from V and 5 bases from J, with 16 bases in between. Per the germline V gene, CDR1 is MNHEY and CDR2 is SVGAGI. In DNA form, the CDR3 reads TGTGCCAGCAGTTACTCTTTGGCAGGGAGTTTGTATGGCTACACCTTC. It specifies CASSYSLAGSLYGYTF.

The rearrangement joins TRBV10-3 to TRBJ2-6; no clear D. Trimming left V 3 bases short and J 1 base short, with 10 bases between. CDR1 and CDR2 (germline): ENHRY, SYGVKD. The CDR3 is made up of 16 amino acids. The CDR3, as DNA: TGTGCCATCAGTGACCCGGGCCCTTCTGGGGCCAACGTCCTGACTTTC. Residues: CAISDPGPSGANVLTF.

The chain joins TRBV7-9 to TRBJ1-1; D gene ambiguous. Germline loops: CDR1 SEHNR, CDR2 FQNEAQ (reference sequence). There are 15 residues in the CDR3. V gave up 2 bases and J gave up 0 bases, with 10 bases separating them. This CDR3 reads CASSLLSGMNTEAFF. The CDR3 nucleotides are TGTGCCAGCAGCTTACTGAGTGGGATGAACACTGAAGCTTTCTTT.